This passage covers 27 T cell receptor beta chains from one sample sequenced in a study of tumor-infiltrating lymphocytes in primary liver carcinoma. The tissue used was unsorted bulk material of roughly 17-33 mg. RNA and DNA were co-extracted from it with the AllPrep DNA/RNA mini kit. Starting material of 500 to 600 ng total RNA yielded TCR beta cDNA via a constant-region primer. Libraries for TCR beta were built through three nested multiplex PCR rounds, which together made up a slightly modified ARM-PCR procedure. A C-beta reverse primer was combined with TRBV1-TRBV30 forward primers in the first two PCR rounds, and each round had about 10 cycles. TCRdb reanalysed the multiplex PCR reads using MiXCR and keeps one entry per CDR3 protein. The table includes fewer than 150,000 distinct CDR3 sequences, roughly 69% detected once. Sequencing input: liver tumor tissue from sampling region 1. Specified subset: tumor region T1, superior pole. The receptors come from a woman aged 55-70 years with primary liver carcinoma and hepatitis B virus infection.

As to this clonotype: Because it lacks the conserved phenylalanine or tryptophan at the end, this CDR3 is likely a read error. The V call is TRBV11-3, the J call TRBJ2-1; D is unclear. Germline lookup yields CDR1 SGHNT and CDR2 YENEEA. The CDR3 loop spans 16 amino acids. CDR3 sequence reads: CASNLDPRSSYNEQFY. DNA of the CDR3: TGTGCCAGCAACTTAGACCCCAGGAGCTCCTACAATGAGCAGTTCTAC.

This clonotype was picked up many times. This chain links TRBV12-3 or TRBV12-4 with TRBJ2-7; D could derive from TRBD1 or TRBD2 (5 bases each). The CDR3 covers 12 residues. Trimming left V 1 base short and J 6 bases short, with 7 bases between. CDR3 region: CASSLVGGEQYF. The CDR3 DNA follows: TGTGCCAGCAGTTTAGTTGGGGGCGAGCAGTACTTC.

At least ten counts were recorded for this clonotype. This rearrangement joins TRBV29-1 to TRBJ2-7, with D maybe TRBD1 (6 bases). The CDR3 sequence is 12 residues long. The V end was cut by 7 bases, the J end by 3 bases, with 13 bases between. The germline CDR1 and CDR2 sequences are SQVTM and ANQGSEA. Written as DNA, the CDR3 is TGCAGCGCCCGGGACACATTCTACGAGCAGTACTTC. Protein product: CSARDTFYEQYF.

This clonotype was detected only a few times. The chain employs TRBV5-1 and TRBJ2-3; the match to TRBD1 covers 9 bases. Per the germline V gene, CDR1 is SGHRS and CDR2 is YFSETQ. The CDR3 is made up of 14 amino acids. V was clipped by 7 bases and J by 3 bases; unmatched bases: 6. As DNA, the CDR3 is TGCGCCAGCGGGGGACAGGGAGGTACAGATACGCAGTATTTT. Protein product: CASGGQGGTDTQYF.

This clonotype was seen only once. This sequence joins TRBV20-1 and TRBJ1-5; no clear D gene. CDR3 size: 15 residues. Germline CDR1 reads DFQATT; CDR2 reads SNEGSKA (reference sequence). Trimming stripped 4 bases from V and 0 bases from J, with 13 bases between. The CDR3 DNA is TGCAGTGCTATTCCCCCGGGCCATAGCAATCAGCCCCAGCATTTT. Translating it yields CSAIPPGHSNQPQHF.

Comment on this clonotype: Since the CDR3 does not end with the conserved phenylalanine or tryptophan, this likely comes from a read error. The J gene is TRBJ2-3, the V gene TRBV30; 10 nucleotides line up with TRBD2. V was pared by 7 bases and J by 6 bases, with 13 bases of the junction left unmatched. Germline V gene lookup returns CDR1 GTSNPN and CDR2 SVGIG (reference sequence). This CDR3 is built from 15 residues. DNA of the CDR3: TGTGCCTACTCCACAGCGGGAGGGACCGGGGATACGCAGTATTTG. Protein: CAYSTAGGTGDTQYL.

With respect to this clonotype: A read error is possible here, since a much larger clone lies one base away. This chain joins TRBV5-4 and TRBJ2-1; tentatively, D is TRBD1 or TRBD2 (5 bases each). The CDR3 consists of 17 residues. Germline CDR1 SGHNT, CDR2 YYREEE (reference sequence). Trimming cost V 4 bases and J 2 bases, with 19 bases left between them. CDR3 residues: CASSKGQAEGAYNEQFF. As DNA, the CDR3 is TGTGCCAGCAGCAAAGGACAAGCGGAAGGAGCCTACAATGAGCAGTTCTTC.

This clonotype was seen only once. A read error may explain this, as a much larger clone is one base away. The chain combines TRBV29-1 with TRBJ2-7; 14 bases are a match to TRBD2. V was clipped by 4 bases and J by 5 bases; unmatched bases: 10. The CDR3 sequence is 16 residues long. Germline V gene lookup returns CDR1 SQVTM and CDR2 ANQGSEA. The CDR3 coding sequence is TGCAGCGTTGCTACTGGGACTAGCGGGAGTCTCCACGAGCAGTACTTC. Its protein is CSVATGTSGSLHEQYF.

Remarks on this clonotype: Given a much more abundant clone one base away, this may be a read error. The CDR3 carries no conserved terminal phenylalanine or tryptophan, so it likely arises from a read error. This chain connects TRBV5-4 to TRBJ1-1; TRBD1 matches at 8 bases. Germline CDR1 and CDR2: SGHNT and YYREEE (reference sequence). This CDR3 is 14 amino acids long. Trimming cost V 2 bases and J 0 bases; bases outside gene matches: 0. The CDR3 reads CASSLQGVNTEAFI. CDR3 nucleotides: TGTGCCAGCAGCTTACAGGGGGTGAACACTGAAGCTTTCATT.

As concerns this clonotype: The junction does not match germline at one end; this may be a read error. V gene TRBV11-2 combines with J gene TRBJ2-3; TRBD2 aligns across 12 bases. The CDR3 loop spans 15 amino acids. The germline V gene has CDR1 SGHAT and CDR2 FQNNGV. CDR3 region: CTSGSGLAGPDTQYF. The DNA of the CDR3 is TGTACCAGCGGCTCGGGACTAGCGGGTCCAGATACGCAGTATTTT.

On this clonotype: At one end, the junction sequence differs from germline, possibly due to a read error. The chain carries TRBV11-2 and TRBJ2-3, with D possibly called TRBD1 or TRBD2 (5 bases each). The CDR3 runs 14 residues. CDR1 and CDR2 (germline): SGHAT, FQNNGV. The CDR3 DNA reads as TGTGCCAGCAACTCGGGGCAAACCGCAGATACGCAGTATTTC. Amino acid sequence: CASNSGQTADTQYF.

As concerns this clonotype: Mismatch with germline at one junction end may stem from a read error. The chain recombines TRBV11-2 with TRBJ2-1; no definite D call. The CDR3 loop spans 15 amino acids. Per germline, CDR1 SGHAT and CDR2 FQNNGV. CDR3 DNA: TGTGCCAGCAGCTTGGGCCAGAACCCCTACAATGAGCGGTTCTTC. Its translation is CASSLGQNPYNERFF.

In the case of this clonotype: As the CDR3 is not closed by the conserved phenylalanine or tryptophan, this likely results from a read error. This chain uses TRBV11-1 with TRBJ1-1; D not certain. The CDR3 length is 12 residues. V lost 2 bases and J lost 8, with 9 bases in between. Germline V gene sequence: CDR1 SGHAT, CDR2 FQDESV (reference sequence). In nucleotides, the CDR3 is TGTGCCAGCAGCTTACAGGCGACAGAAGCTTTCCTT. The encoded protein is CASSLQATEAFL.

About this clonotype itself: One end of the junction fails to match germline, which may point to a read error. This chain joins TRBV11-1 and TRBJ2-7; a weak D match, TRBD2 (5 bases). Germline CDR1 SGHAT, CDR2 FQDESV (reference sequence). This CDR3 has 14 residues. The chain's CDR3 is CTSSVKRAIYEQYF. The DNA of the CDR3 is TGTACCAGCAGCGTGAAGAGGGCCATCTACGAGCAGTACTTC.

In its sample, this clonotype was seen once. This CDR3 is missing its conserved last phenylalanine or tryptophan, likely due to a read error. The V and J genes are TRBV29-1 and TRBJ2-2; D not certain. CDR3 length: 14 amino acids. Per germline, CDR1 SQVTM and CDR2 ANQGSEA. CDR3 bases: TGCAGCGTTGTTGCCAGCCTGAACAACGGGGAGCTGTTTTCT. It translates to CSVVASLNNGELFS.

This clonotype was seen ten or more times. This chain uses TRBV12-3 or TRBV12-4 with TRBJ2-1, with D possibly being TRBD2 (6 bases). V shed 4 bases and J shed 0 bases, with 22 bases lying between them. This CDR3 contains 19 residues. The CDR3 coding sequence is TGTGCCAGCAGTTCCTCTCGCGGGGCGCGGAGGACCTCCTACAATGAGCAGTTCTTC. Translating it yields CASSSSRGARRTSYNEQFF.

This clonotype was observed at least ten times. The chain carries TRBV7-8 and TRBJ2-7; the D call may be TRBD1 or TRBD2 (5 bases each). This CDR3 is 15 amino acids long. Germline lookup yields CDR1 SGHVS and CDR2 FQNEAQ. The V gene lost 5 bases and the J gene lost 0 bases, with 14 bases spanning the gap. CDR3 sequence reads: CASSLRDQGSYEQYF. The CDR3 DNA follows: TGTGCCAGCAGCCTCCGGGACCAGGGCTCCTACGAGCAGTACTTC.

This clonotype was seen ten or more times. Here the CDR3 reads CASAKRDYGYTF. The CDR3, as DNA: TGTGCCAGCGCTAAAAGAGACTATGGCTACACCTTC. The V gene is TRBV12-3 or TRBV12-4, the J gene TRBJ1-2; unclear D gene. Between the trimmed V and J ends, which lost 8 bases and 3 bases, there was a span of 10 bases. The CDR3 is made up of 12 amino acids.

A note on this clonotype: A single base separates this from a much larger clone, so it may be a read error. Since the CDR3 does not end with the conserved phenylalanine or tryptophan, this likely comes from a read error. The CDR3 DNA is TGCAGCGTTGATGTAGCCGGGCGGGATACCCAGTACTTA. This translates into CSVDVAGRDTQYL. V and J are TRBV29-1 and TRBJ2-5; D might be TRBD2 (6 bases). Germline V lookup: CDR1 SQVTM, CDR2 ANQGSEA. The CDR3 runs to 13 residues. Trimming pared 3 bases from V and 8 bases from J, leaving 16 bases between.

Concerning this clonotype itself: At one end the junction does not follow the germline gene, possibly because of a read error. The V and J genes are TRBV11-1 and TRBJ2-1; TRBD2 matches 7 bases. Looked up from germline, CDR1 is SGHAT and CDR2 is FQDESV (reference sequence). This CDR3 spans 16 amino acids. CDR3: CASSLFSGWAYSEQFF. DNA for the CDR3: TGTGCCAGCAGCTTATTTAGCGGGTGGGCCTACAGTGAGCAGTTCTTC.

On this clonotype: A read error may account for a junction end that differs from germline. CDR3 in amino acids: CASSSGGLRNTDSQYF. Here the CDR3 DNA reads TGTGCCAGCAGCTCGGGAGGGTTAAGGAACACAGATTCGCAGTATTTT. The genes are TRBV11-2 and TRBJ2-3; TRBD2 aligns across 8 bases. This CDR3 contains 16 residues. Germline values: CDR1 SGHAT, CDR2 FQNNGV.

About this clonotype: At one end the junction does not follow the germline gene, possibly because of a read error. This chain links TRBV11-2 with TRBJ2-2; tentatively, D is TRBD2 (5 bases). Germline V gene sequence: CDR1 SGHAT, CDR2 FQNNGV. The CDR3 runs to 13 residues. For the CDR3, the DNA is TGTGCCATCAGCTTAGATAGGACTGTGGAGCTTTTTTTT. Translated: CAISLDRTVELFF.

Worth noting for this clonotype: This clone may be a read error of a much larger clone one base away. V and J are TRBV29-1 and TRBJ2-7; D might be TRBD1 (6 bases). The V gene's germline CDR1 is SQVTM and CDR2 ANQGSEA. CDR3 length: 13 amino acids. For the CDR3, the DNA is TGCAGCGTTGGACCCAGGGGCGCCTACGAGCACTACTTC. Its protein is CSVGPRGAYEHYF.

Many counts were recorded for this clonotype. This chain connects TRBV6-6 to TRBJ1-5, with a tentative D call TRBD1 (5 bases). This CDR3 is 17 amino acids long. The V end was cut by 0 bases, the J end by 6 bases, with 18 bases between. Looked up from germline, CDR1 is MNHNY and CDR2 is SVGAGI (reference sequence). CDR3: CASSYSKVAGTGQPQHF. CDR3 DNA sequence: TGTGCCAGCAGTTACTCGAAGGTGGCAGGGACCGGTCAGCCCCAGCATTTT.

This clonotype showed up many times. This chain uses TRBV12-3 or TRBV12-4 with TRBJ2-5; tentative D call: TRBD2 (5 bases). The CDR3 totals 14 residues. V gave up 3 bases and J gave up 3 bases, with 11 bases separating them. CDR3 sequence (DNA): TGTGCCAGCAGTTTGAGGCTAGCTGAAGAGACCCAGTACTTC. Amino acids: CASSLRLAEETQYF.

J is TRBJ2-3 and V is TRBV7-9; TRBD1 agrees at 7 bases. The junction had 4 bases not matched to a gene; V was cut back by 4 bases and J by 0 bases. Germline loops: CDR1 SEHNR, CDR2 FQNEAQ (reference sequence). This CDR3 spans 15 amino acids. CDR3 nucleotides: TGTGCCAGCAGCTGGGGGACAGATAGCACAGATACGCAGTATTTT. Its translation is CASSWGTDSTDTQYF.

This clonotype came up many times. This rearrangement joins TRBV4-1 to TRBJ1-2, with 7 bases matching TRBD1. The V and J ends lost 2 bases and 3 bases, in that order; junction bases with no gene match: 6. The CDR3 loop spans 15 amino acids. Germline CDR1 and CDR2: MGHRA and YSYEKL. CDR3 nucleotide sequence: TGCGCCAGCAGCCAACAGACAGGGCGCGACTATGGCTACACCTTC. The encoded protein is CASSQQTGRDYGYTF.